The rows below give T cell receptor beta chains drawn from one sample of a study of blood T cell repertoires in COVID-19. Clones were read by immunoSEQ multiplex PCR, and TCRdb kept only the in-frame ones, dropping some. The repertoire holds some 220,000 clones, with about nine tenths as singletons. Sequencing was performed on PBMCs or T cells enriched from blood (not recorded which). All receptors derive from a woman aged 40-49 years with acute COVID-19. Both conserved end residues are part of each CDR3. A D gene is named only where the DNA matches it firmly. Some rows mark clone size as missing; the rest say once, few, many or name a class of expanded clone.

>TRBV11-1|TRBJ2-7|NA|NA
CASSLDRVAPSYEQYF
TGTGCCAGCAGCTTAGACAGGGTGGCCCCCTCCTACGAGCAGTACTTC
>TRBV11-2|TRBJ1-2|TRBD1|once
CASSSLGQGYGYTF
TGTGCCAGCAGCTCTCTCGGACAGGGCTATGGCTACACCTTC
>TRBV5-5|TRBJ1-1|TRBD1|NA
CASSLATGGTEAFF
TGTGCCAGCAGCTTAGCAACAGGGGGAACTGAAGCTTTCTTT
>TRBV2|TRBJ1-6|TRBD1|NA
CASRGTVSSPLHF
TGTGCCAGCAGGGGGACAGTTTCCTCACCCCTCCACTTT
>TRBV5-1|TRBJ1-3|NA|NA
CASSIMGPGNTIYF
TGCGCCAGCAGCATCATGGGGCCTGGAAACACCATATATTTT
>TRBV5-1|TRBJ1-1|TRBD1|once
CASSRRGRGMNTEAFF
TGCGCCAGCAGCCGGAGGGGGCGCGGGATGAACACTGAAGCTTTCTTT
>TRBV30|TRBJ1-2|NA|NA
CAWTGGAPNYGYTF
TGTGCCTGGACTGGTGGAGCTCCTAACTATGGCTACACCTTC
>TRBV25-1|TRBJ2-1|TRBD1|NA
CASSESFRTGETYNEQFF
TGTGCCAGCAGTGAATCCTTCAGGACAGGGGAAACCTACAATGAGCAGTTCTTC
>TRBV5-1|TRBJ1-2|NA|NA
CASARGTNYGYTF
TGCGCCAGCGCTAGAGGAACTAACTATGGCTACACCTTC
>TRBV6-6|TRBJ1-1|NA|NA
CASSYSRGNKNTEAFF
TGTGCCAGCAGTTACTCGAGGGGGAACAAGAACACTGAAGCTTTCTTT
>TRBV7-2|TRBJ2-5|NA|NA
CASSFRGGARETQYF
TGTGCCAGCAGCTTTAGGGGGGGGGCGCGGGAGACCCAGTACTTC
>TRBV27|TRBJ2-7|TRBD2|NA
CASSPGGSYEQYF
TGTGCCAGCAGTCCGGGGGGGTCCTACGAGCAGTACTTC
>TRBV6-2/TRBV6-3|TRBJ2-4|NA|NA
CASSYGGQGSAKNIQYF
TGTGCCAGCAGTTACGGTGGTCAGGGGAGCGCCAAAAACATTCAGTACTTC
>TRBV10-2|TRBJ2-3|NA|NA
CASTRSNELLPSTDTQYF
TGCGCCAGCACCCGGTCTAATGAGCTGTTACCTAGCACAGATACGCAGTATTTT
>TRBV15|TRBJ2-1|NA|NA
CATSRERGLGEQFF
TGTGCCACCAGCAGAGAACGCGGTTTGGGTGAGCAGTTCTTC
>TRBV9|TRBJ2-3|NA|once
CASSVVTGPTDTQYF
TGTGCCAGCAGCGTAGTAACAGGGCCCACAGATACGCAGTATTTT
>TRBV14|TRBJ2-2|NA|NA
CASSQIQLGTNTGELFF
TGTGCCAGCAGCCAGATACAGCTGGGTACGAACACCGGGGAGCTGTTTTTT
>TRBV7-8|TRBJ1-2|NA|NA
CASSPEGGGNYGYTF
TGTGCCAGCAGCCCCGAAGGGGGGGGGAACTATGGCTACACCTTC
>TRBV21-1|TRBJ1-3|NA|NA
CASSKGGQGSGNTIYF
TGTGCCAGCAGCAAAGGAGGACAGGGCTCTGGAAACACCATATATTTT
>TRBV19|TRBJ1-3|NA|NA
CASSIEDSSGNTIYF
TGTGCCAGTAGTATTGAGGACTCCTCTGGAAACACCATATATTTT
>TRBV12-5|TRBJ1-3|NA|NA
CASERQTSGNTIYF
TGTGCTAGTGAAAGACAAACCTCTGGAAACACCATATATTTT
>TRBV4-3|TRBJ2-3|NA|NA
CASSQDVVTGQSTDTQYF
TGCGCCAGCAGCCAAGATGTCGTCACAGGACAGAGCACAGATACGCAGTATTTT
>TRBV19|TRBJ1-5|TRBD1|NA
CASRGTGGQPQHF
TGTGCCAGTAGGGGGACAGGGGGGCAGCCCCAGCATTTT
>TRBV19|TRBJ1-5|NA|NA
CASRRGSGMEPQHF
TGTGCCAGTAGGAGAGGGTCGGGGATGGAGCCCCAGCATTTT
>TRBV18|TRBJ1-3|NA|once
CASSPTRISGNTIYF
TGTGCCAGCTCACCAACGAGGATCTCTGGAAACACCATATATTTT
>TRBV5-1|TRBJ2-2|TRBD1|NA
CASSSGQGGTGELFF
TGCGCCAGCAGCTCGGGACAGGGGGGTACCGGGGAGCTGTTTTTT
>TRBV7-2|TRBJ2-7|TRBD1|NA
CASSFRGQTNYEQYF
TGTGCCAGCAGCTTCCGGGGACAGACTAATTACGAGCAGTACTTC
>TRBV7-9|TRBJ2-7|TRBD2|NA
CASSPGTSGGLPEQYF
TGTGCCAGCAGCCCTGGGACTAGCGGGGGGCTCCCCGAGCAGTACTTC
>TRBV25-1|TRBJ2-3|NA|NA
CASSEEEVISTDTQYF
TGTGCCAGCAGTGAAGAAGAGGTAATAAGCACAGATACGCAGTATTTT
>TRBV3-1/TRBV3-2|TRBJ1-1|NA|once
CASSLGQLEAFF
TGTGCCAGCAGCCTCGGACAGCTTGAAGCTTTCTTT
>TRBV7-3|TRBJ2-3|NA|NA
CASSSTGGFTDTQYF
TGTGCCAGCAGCTCAACGGGCGGGTTCACAGATACGCAGTATTTT
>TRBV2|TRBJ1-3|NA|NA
CASRRSPGQSANTIYF
TGTGCCAGCCGAAGGTCCCCCGGACAGTCGGCAAACACCATATATTTT
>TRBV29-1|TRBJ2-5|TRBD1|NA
CSVEDLQGAGETQYF
TGCAGCGTTGAAGACCTTCAGGGGGCTGGGGAGACCCAGTACTTC
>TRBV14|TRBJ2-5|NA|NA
CASSHPGETQYF
TGTGCCAGCAGCCATCCCGGAGAGACCCAGTACTTC
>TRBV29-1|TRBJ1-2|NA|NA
CSVQGTNYGYTF
TGCAGCGTTCAGGGTACTAACTATGGCTACACCTTC
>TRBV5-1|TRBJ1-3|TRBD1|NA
CASYTVPGQGHTIYF
TGCGCCAGCTATACAGTCCCGGGACAGGGGCACACCATATATTTT
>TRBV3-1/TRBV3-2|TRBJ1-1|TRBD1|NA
CASSPRLQGKAFF
TGTGCCAGCAGCCCCCGACTACAGGGGAAAGCTTTCTTT
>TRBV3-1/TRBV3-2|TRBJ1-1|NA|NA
CASSQDRREKKTEAFF
TGTGCCAGCAGCCAAGACCGCAGGGAAAAGAAGACTGAAGCTTTCTTT
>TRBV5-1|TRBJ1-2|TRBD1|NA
CASSPRDRVTGYTF
TGCGCCAGCAGCCCCCGGGACAGGGTCACCGGCTACACCTTC
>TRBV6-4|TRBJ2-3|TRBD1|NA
CASSLGTGINTDTQYF
TGTGCCAGCAGTTTAGGGACAGGGATTAACACAGATACGCAGTATTTT
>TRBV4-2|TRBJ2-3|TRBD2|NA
CASSHSPIAGGYPDTQYF
TGTGCCAGCAGCCATAGTCCTATAGCGGGGGGGTACCCAGATACGCAGTATTTT
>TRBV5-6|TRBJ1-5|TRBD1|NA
CASSQGQGSQPQHF
TGTGCCAGCAGCCAGGGACAGGGAAGCCAGCCCCAGCATTTT
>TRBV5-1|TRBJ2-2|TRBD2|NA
CASSLGNRLAGVGELFF
TGCGCCAGCAGCTTGGGTAATCGACTAGCGGGGGTCGGGGAGCTGTTTTTT
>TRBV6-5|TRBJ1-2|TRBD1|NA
CASSYSGTVYYGYTF
TGTGCCAGCAGTTACTCGGGGACAGTTTACTATGGCTACACCTTC
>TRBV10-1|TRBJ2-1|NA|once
CASTVVYNEQFF
TGCGCCAGCACGGTCGTGTACAATGAGCAGTTCTTC
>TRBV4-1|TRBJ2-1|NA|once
CASSLRLDPPYNEQFF
TGCGCCAGCAGCCTAAGACTAGACCCCCCATACAATGAGCAGTTCTTC
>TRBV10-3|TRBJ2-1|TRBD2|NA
CAIRSASGGYGEQFF
TGTGCCATCCGCTCCGCTAGCGGGGGGTATGGTGAGCAGTTCTTC
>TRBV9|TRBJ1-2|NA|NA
CASSEQGYYGYTF
TGTGCCAGCAGCGAACAGGGATACTATGGCTACACCTTC
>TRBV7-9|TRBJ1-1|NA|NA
CASSLRQPNTEAFF
TGTGCCAGCAGCTTGCGACAGCCGAACACTGAAGCTTTCTTT
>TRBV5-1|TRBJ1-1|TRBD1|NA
CASSEGDRRNTEAFF
TGCGCCAGCAGCGAGGGGGACAGGAGGAACACTGAAGCTTTCTTT
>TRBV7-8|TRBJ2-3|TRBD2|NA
CASSTRLAGGTSTDTQYF
TGTGCCAGCAGCACTAGACTAGCGGGGGGGACTAGCACAGATACGCAGTATTTT
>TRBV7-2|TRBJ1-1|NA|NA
CASSPLFDGSGTEAFF
TGTGCCAGCAGCCCTCTTTTTGACGGGAGTGGGACTGAAGCTTTCTTT
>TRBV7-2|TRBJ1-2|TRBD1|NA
CASSRDRGRELYGYTF
TGTGCCAGCAGCCGGGACAGGGGGCGCGAACTGTATGGCTACACCTTC
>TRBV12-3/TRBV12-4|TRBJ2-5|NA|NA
CASSFMETQYF
TGTGCCAGCAGTTTTATGGAGACCCAGTACTTC
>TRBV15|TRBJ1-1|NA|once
CATSRDTTDSPATEAFF
TGTGCCACCAGCAGAGATACGACCGACAGTCCAGCCACTGAAGCTTTCTTT
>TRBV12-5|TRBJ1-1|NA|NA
CASGPYRAEAFF
TGTGCTAGTGGACCCTACAGGGCTGAAGCTTTCTTT
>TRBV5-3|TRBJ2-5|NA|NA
CARRAVNGPQYF
TGTGCCAGAAGGGCAGTAAATGGCCCCCAGTACTTC
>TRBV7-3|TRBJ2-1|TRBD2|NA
CASSLTSGGPKYNEQFF
TGTGCCAGCAGCTTGACTAGCGGGGGACCCAAATACAATGAGCAGTTCTTC
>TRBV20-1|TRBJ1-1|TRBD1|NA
CSVTGTEAFF
TGCAGTGTGACAGGGACTGAAGCTTTCTTT
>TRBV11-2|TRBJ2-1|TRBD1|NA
CASSRGQGLTNNEQFF
TGTGCCAGCAGCCGGGGACAGGGTTTAACCAACAATGAGCAGTTCTTC